This T cell receptor beta chain emerged from a study of control samples from healthy donors and cancer patients. Sequencing was performed with immunoSEQ multiplex PCR; in TCRdb, only in-frame clones are kept and a portion is missing. The data show about 59,000 clones, roughly 90% seen once. Per germline, CDR1 LNHDA and CDR2 SQIVND (reference sequence). The junction had 9 bases not matched to a gene; V was cut back by 6 bases and J by 6 bases. The CDR3 consists of 15 residues. The rearrangement uses TRBV19 and TRBJ2-1, with TRBD1 identical over 9 bases. The receptor was isolated from a man aged 35-49 years with colorectal cancer. Source material: PBMCs. Here the CDR3 reads CASRDRGFLGNEQFF. The CDR3, as DNA: TGTGCCAGTAGGGACAGGGGATTTTTAGGCAATGAGCAGTTCTTC.